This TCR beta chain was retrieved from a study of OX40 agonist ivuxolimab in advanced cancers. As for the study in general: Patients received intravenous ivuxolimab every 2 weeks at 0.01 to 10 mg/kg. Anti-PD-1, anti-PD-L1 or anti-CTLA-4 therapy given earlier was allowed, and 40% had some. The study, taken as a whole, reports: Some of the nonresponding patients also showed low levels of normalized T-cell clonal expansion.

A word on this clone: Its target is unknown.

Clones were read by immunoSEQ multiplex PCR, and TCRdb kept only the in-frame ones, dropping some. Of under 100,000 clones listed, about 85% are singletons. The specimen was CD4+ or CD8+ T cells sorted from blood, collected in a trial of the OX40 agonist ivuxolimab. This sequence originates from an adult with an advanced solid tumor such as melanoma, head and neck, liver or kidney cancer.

The CDR3 nucleotides read TGCGCCAGCAGTGAGTATCCGACTAGGGCTTACACCGGGGAGCTGTTTTTT. It yields the protein CASSEYPTRAYTGELFF. The V call is TRBV10-2, the J call TRBJ2-2; TRBD2 is a possible D gene (6 bases). The CDR3 is 17 amino acids. Germline lookup yields CDR1 WSHSY and CDR2 SAAADI. V was pared by 1 base and J by 3 bases, with 15 bases between.